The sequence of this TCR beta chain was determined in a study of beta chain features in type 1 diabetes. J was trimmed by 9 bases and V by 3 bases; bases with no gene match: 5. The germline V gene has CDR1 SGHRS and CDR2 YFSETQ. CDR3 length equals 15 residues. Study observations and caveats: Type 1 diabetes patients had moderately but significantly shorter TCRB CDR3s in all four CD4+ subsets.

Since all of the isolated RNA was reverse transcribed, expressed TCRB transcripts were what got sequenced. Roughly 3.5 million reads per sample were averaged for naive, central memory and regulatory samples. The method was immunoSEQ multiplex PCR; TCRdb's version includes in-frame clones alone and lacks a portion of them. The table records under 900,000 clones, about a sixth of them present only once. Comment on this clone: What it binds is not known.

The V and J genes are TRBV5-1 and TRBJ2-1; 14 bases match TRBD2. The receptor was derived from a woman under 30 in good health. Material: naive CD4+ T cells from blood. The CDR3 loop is CASSSRLAGGIEQFF. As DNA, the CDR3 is TGCGCCAGCAGCTCCAGACTAGCGGGAGGGATTGAGCAGTTCTTC.